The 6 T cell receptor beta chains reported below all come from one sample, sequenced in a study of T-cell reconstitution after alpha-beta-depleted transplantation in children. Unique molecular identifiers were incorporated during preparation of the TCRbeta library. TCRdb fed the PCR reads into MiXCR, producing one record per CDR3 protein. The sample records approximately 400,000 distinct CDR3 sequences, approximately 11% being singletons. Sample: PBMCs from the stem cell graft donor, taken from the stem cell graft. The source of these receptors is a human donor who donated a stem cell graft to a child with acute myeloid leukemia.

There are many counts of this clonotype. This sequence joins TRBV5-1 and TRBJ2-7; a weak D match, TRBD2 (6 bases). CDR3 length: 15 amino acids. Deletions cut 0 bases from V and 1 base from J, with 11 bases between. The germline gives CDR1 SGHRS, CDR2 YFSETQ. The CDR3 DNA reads TGCGCCAGCAGCTTGGTTGGGACTTGGTCCTACGAGCAGTACTTC. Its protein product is CASSLVGTWSYEQYF.

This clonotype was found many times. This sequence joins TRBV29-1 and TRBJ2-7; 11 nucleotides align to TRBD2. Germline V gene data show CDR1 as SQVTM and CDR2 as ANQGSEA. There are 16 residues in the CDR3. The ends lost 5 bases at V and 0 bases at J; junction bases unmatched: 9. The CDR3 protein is CSVTRLAGKSSYEQYF. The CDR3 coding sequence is TGCAGCGTTACAAGACTAGCGGGAAAGAGCTCCTACGAGCAGTACTTC.

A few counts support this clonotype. The CDR3 region is CASRKGGQNYGYTF. CDR3 nucleotides: TGTGCCAGCAGAAAAGGCGGACAGAACTATGGCTACACCTTC. The chain is built from TRBV11-2 and TRBJ1-2; tentative D call: TRBD1 (6 bases). The V gene lost 6 bases and the J gene lost 2 bases, with 13 bases spanning the gap. The length of the CDR3 is 14 residues. The germline V gene encodes CDR1 SGHAT and CDR2 FQNNGV.

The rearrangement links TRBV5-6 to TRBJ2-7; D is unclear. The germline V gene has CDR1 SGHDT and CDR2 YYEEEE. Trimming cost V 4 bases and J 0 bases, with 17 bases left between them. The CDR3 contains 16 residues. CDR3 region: CASSARYGQSSYEQYF. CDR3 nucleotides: TGTGCCAGCAGCGCCAGGTATGGGCAGAGCTCCTACGAGCAGTACTTC.

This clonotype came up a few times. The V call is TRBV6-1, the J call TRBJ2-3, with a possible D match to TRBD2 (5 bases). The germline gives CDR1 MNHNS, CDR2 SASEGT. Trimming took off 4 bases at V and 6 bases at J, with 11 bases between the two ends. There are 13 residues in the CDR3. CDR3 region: CASSGLAPDTQYF. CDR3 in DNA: TGTGCCAGCAGTGGTCTAGCCCCCGATACGCAGTATTTT.

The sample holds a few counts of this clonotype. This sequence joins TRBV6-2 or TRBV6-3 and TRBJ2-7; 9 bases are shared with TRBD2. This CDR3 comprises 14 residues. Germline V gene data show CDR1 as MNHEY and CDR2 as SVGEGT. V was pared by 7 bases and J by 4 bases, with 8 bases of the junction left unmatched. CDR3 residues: CASKAGGRTYEQYF. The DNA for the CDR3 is TGTGCCAGCAAAGCGGGAGGACGAACTTACGAGCAGTACTTC.